This T cell receptor (beta chain) was profiled in a study of blood T cells in healthy people across ages (dated by TCRdb to about 2015). In the study overall: In model experiments, roughly one uniquely barcoded TCR beta cDNA molecule per two T cells was captured by template switching. Age-related changes in TCR beta repertoire diversity were measured in the study by deep sequencing normalized with unique cDNA molecular identifiers. Two additional independent replicas of 1 million unique cDNA reads from the same blood draw were analyzed for two donors (one aged 18 to 30 and one aged 80 or older). Four age groups were formed from the donors: young (average around 15 years), middle-aged (around 37), aged (roughly 58) and long-lived (around 80).

The research as a whole found: Conclusive comparison of naive and antigen-experienced compartments was prevented by the profiling of bulk unsorted PBMCs. The percentage of naive T cells measured by flow cytometry correlated strongly with observed TCR beta diversity. As age increased, observed TCR beta diversity per million T cells dropped in a roughly linear way, and a significant reduction was already evident by age around 41. Estimates of total diversity from one million sequenced T cells were regarded as lower bounds and underestimates. The long-lived group showed more naive CD4+ T cells, fewer expanded clones and increased TCR diversity than the aged group, suggesting age selection. Because the CMV infection status of the donors was unknown, age-related changes in expanded clonotypes may potentially have been confounded.

The protocol used for the library was 5' RACE. The run used an Illumina HiSeq 2500. The second PCR ran for about 7 to 11 cycles and used a J-beta primer mix along with a sample-barcoded 5' primer. Each TCR beta cDNA molecule received a unique molecular identifier from a template-switch 5' adaptor carrying 12 random nucleotides. Each sample yielded at least 3 million CDR3-containing paired-end reads. First-strand cDNA was synthesized from all RNA with the Mint cDNA synthesis kit, primed by a TRBC-specific oligonucleotide. Following uracil-DNA glycosylase treatment, a first 18-cycle PCR with universal primers M1SS and BC2_uni_R was performed on all cDNA. In the paper's pipeline: Each sample was normalized by randomly selecting 1 million high-quality reads, each carrying a distinct molecular identifier. Instead of being binned into consensus sequences, reads with shared molecular identifiers were discarded. MiTCR, set to a Q25 quality threshold and the strictest error-elimination algorithm, was used for CDR3 identification, clonotype clustering and error correction. A nonparametric unseen species model with Euler transformation was used to estimate a lower bound on total TCR beta diversity. The public reads were reanalyzed by TCRdb: fastp trimming at Q25, MiXCR alignment, in-frame beta chains only. Each CDR3 protein gets just one entry, which takes the most common genes and DNA from the rows behind it. TCRdb assigned the V and J calls; the authors' analysis was not used. The sample records approximately 760,000 distinct CDR3 sequences, 20% to 25% of which are singletons. 8% to 10% of the sample is in the top ten clones.

The donors were 40 or so Caucasian individuals from Russia, aged roughly 6 to 100 years, who were systemically healthy. Each donor gave around 9.5 milliliters of peripheral blood, collected into EDTA-treated Vacutainer tubes. Ficoll-Paque density-gradient centrifugation was used to isolate PBMCs, with at least 6.5 million obtained per sample. Trizol reagent was used to extract total RNA from PBMCs, with at least 6 micrograms per sample. For every donor, an aliquot of PBMCs went through flow cytometry to measure the percentages of naive CD45RAhigh/CD27high T cells. A few counts support this clonotype. The specificity of this receptor is unknown. Within one base of it there is no much larger clone, and no base qualities were kept. These same records also appear under a second study, on T cells of mothers and their children. Per that second paper: Nine systemically healthy Caucasian individuals served as donors, namely three mothers together with their six children. cDNA synthesis used all of the extracted RNA, with 1.5 ug of RNA in each 15 ul reaction. Sample barcodes and 2-4 random nucleotides were added via the M1S primer in the second PCR. More than 8 million TCR beta CDR3 reads were obtained from each mother, and millions of reads were obtained from each child. In both related and unrelated pairs, thymic selection shapes the output of TCR recombination in a similar way, with inherited differences having only a minor effect. Related mother-child pairs always showed normalized repertoire overlap that was slightly higher than in unrelated mother-child pairs, though the difference was never significant. With a sensitivity of around 97 clones per million clonotypes, no persistent microchimeric T cell clones were detected. To look for features that set related mother-child pairs apart from unrelated individuals, the researchers ran deep NGS to compare the TCR beta repertoires of mothers and children. The mean age was roughly 40 +/- 4 years for the mothers and around 11 +/- 4 years for the children. Libraries were sequenced on Illumina HiSeq 2000 with 100+100 nt paired-end reads after adapter ligation with NEBNext reagents. Mother and child libraries were prepared a month apart and sequenced in separate runs to prevent cross-contamination. For each donor, between roughly 450,000 and 2,300,000 distinct TCR beta clonotypes were identified. Naive TCR beta clonotypes were estimated from low-frequency clonotypes matched to each donor's FACS-determined naive share, without sorting.

The sample consisted of blood. The receptor was isolated from a boy younger than 18 in good health.

The nucleotide sequence is given as TGTGCCAGCAGTGACCAGGGGGTGAACATTCAGTACTTC. This yields the protein CASSDQGVNIQYF. The chain links TRBV2 with TRBJ2-4, with 7 bases in between that match TRBD1. Via the germline V gene, CDR1 is SNHLY and CDR2 FYNNEI. Trimming leaves V shorter by 3 bases and J shorter by 7 bases, with the junction holding 3 bases beyond the gene matches. CDR3 length: 13 amino acids, cysteine to phenylalanine. Only the CDR3 part of the read is kept: 39 bases, read in frame from the first base.